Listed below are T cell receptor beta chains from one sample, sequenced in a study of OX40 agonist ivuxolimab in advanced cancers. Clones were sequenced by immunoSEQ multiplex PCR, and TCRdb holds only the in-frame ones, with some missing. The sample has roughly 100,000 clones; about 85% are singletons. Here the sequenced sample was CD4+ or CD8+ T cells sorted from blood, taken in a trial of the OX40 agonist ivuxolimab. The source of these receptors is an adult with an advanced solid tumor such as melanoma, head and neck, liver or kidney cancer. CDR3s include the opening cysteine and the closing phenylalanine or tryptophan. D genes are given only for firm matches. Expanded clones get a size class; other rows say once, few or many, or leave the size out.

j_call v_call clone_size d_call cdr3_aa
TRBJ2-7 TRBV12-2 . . CASRLDRGSLGYEQYF
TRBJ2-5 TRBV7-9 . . CASGQETQYF
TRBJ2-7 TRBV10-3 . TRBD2 CAISESLWTSGIPYEQYF
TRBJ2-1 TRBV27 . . CASSLTSPVEQFF
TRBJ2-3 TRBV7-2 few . CASSLNGNTDTQYF
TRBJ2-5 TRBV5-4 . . CASSFLGGRETQYF
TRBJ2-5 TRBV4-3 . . CASSPLLVPQETQYF
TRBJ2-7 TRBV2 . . CAGQGTRTYEQYF
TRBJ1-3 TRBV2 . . CASRAGAGNTIYF
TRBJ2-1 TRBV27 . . CASSFLPGINEQFF
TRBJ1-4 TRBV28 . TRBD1 CASSLTGGDEKLFF
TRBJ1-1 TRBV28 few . CASRSGKNTEAFF
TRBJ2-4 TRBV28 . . CASSFSSQGVAKNIQYF
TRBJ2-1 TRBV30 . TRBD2 CAWSGGSVDEQFF
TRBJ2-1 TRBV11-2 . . CASSTYSSVTSYNEQFF
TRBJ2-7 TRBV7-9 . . CASGLNYEQYF
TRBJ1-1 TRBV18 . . CASSQEAGNTEAFF
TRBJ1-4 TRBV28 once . CASTAREGRTNEKLFF
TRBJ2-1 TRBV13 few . CASSLDIADYNEQFF
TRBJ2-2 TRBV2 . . CASSERGPGELFF
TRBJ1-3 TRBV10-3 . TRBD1 CAITGGAGNTIYF
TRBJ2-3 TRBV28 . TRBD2 CASSLGRGDTQYF
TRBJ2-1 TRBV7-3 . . CASSLSGGGEQFF
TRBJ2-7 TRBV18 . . CASSPGDGSSYEQYF
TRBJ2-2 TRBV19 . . CASSKGLDTGELFF
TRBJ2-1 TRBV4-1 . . CASGGDRSYNEQFF
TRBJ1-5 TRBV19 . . CASSESNQPQHF
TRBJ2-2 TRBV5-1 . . CASSPEDQNTGELFF
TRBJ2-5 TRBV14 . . CASSQDGSGSIRHF
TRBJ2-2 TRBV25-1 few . CASSESSGELFF
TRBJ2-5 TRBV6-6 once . CASRPKDITQYF
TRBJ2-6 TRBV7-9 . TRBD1 CASSGRDRGLSGANVLTF
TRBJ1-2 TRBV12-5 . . CASGLVRGGTDGYTF
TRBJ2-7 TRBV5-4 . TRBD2 CASSFGGGSGSLDEQYF
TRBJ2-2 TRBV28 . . CASSGGNTGELFF
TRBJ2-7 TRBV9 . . CASSPPYTYEQYF
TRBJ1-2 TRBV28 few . CASSPLRDYYGYTF
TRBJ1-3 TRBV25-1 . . CASSELSHSGNTIYF
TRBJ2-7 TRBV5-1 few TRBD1 CASRLTGTGINEQYF
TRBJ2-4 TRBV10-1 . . CASSESTSNIQYF
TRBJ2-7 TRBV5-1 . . CASSLRPGQSYEQYF
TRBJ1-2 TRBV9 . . CASSAGLDGGYTF
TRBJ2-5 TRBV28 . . CASSSGGWTGQETQYF
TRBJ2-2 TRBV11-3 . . CASSRDGSGELFF
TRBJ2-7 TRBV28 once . CASSRKFYEQYF
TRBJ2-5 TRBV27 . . CASSSSTSGRAYQETQYF
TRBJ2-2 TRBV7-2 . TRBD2 CASSLGLVVGELFF
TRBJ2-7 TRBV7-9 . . CASSWTGTLYEQYF
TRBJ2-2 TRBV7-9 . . CASNLGTGELFF
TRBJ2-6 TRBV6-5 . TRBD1 CASSYRQGRANVLTF
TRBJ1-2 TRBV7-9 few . CASSLDYGYTF
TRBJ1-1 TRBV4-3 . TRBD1 CASSQGPGQAYPRDTEAFF
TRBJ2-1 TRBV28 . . CASRTSSGDEQFF
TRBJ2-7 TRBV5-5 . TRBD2 CASSLTGTSGDYEQYF
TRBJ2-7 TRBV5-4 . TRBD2 CASTKGTSGPPYEQYF
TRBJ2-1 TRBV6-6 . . CASRRPGESSYNEQFF